The TCR beta chain under discussion was sequenced for a study of cytomegalovirus exposure and HLA in healthy donors. About the study: Findings of an earlier analysis included 117 million unique TCR beta sequences from roughly 180 million T cells.

Study-level points and caveats: The CMV antigen specificity of a few CMV-associated chains was confirmed through in vitro analysis. The authors later found HLA-associated TCR beta chains more clonally expanded than equally common others. In a later analysis, most CMV-associated TCR beta chains appeared HLA-restricted.

Germline V lookup: CDR1 SGHRS, CDR2 YFSETQ. Losses at the gene ends were 0 bases for V and 4 bases for J; bases not matched to a gene: 7. This CDR3 spans 17 amino acids. Worth noting for this clone: Its antigen is as yet unknown.

It was with 60 Vbeta and 13 Jbeta primers that the PCR ran. Clones were read by immunoSEQ multiplex PCR, and TCRdb kept only the in-frame ones, dropping some. This table has 130,000 or so clones, around 66% appearing once. The sequencing sample was made of PBMCs. The sequence was collected from a woman in her 40s in good health and CMV-seropositive. The gene calls are TRBV5-1 and TRBJ2-1; 10 nucleotides match TRBD2. The DNA for the CDR3 is TGCGCCAGCAGCTTGGTGGGGACTAGCGCAAATTACAATGAGCAGTTCTTC. It encodes CASSLVGTSANYNEQFF.